Listed below are T cell receptor beta chains from one sample, sequenced in a study of T-cell reconstitution after alpha-beta-depleted transplantation in children. TCRdb used MiXCR to reprocess the PCR reads, holding one entry per CDR3 protein. The sample shows around 500,000 distinct CDR3 sequences, around 13% of them seen only once. Sequencing used PBMCs from the stem cell graft donor, obtained from the stem cell graft. These receptors were obtained from a human donor who donated a stem cell graft to a child with combined immunodeficiency. Both conserved end residues are part of each CDR3. A D gene is named only where the DNA matches it firmly. Some rows mark clone size as missing; the rest say once, few, many or name a class of expanded clone.

DNA,CDR3,J,V,D,size
TGTGCCAGCAGCGCCGGGACAGCCCTTTTCACAGATACGCAGTATTTT,CASSAGTALFTDTQYF,TRBJ2-3,TRBV9,TRBD1,few
TGTGCCAGCAGCTTTAAGGGTTACAATGAGCAGTTCTTC,CASSFKGYNEQFF,TRBJ2-1,TRBV7-8,.,few
TGTGCCAGCAGCCAAGATGAACTAGGGGATGAGCAGTTCTTC,CASSQDELGDEQFF,TRBJ2-1,TRBV3-1,.,.
TGTGCCAGCGGCGGGGGGTTTCATTACGAGCAGTACTTC,CASGGGFHYEQYF,TRBJ2-7,TRBV6-6,TRBD2,few
TGCGCCAGCAGCTCCGGGACAGGGGGACTCACCGGGGAGCTGTTTTTT,CASSSGTGGLTGELFF,TRBJ2-2,TRBV4-3,TRBD1,many
TGTGCCAGCAGCTCCTCCGAGACAGCCTACGAGCAGTACTTC,CASSSSETAYEQYF,TRBJ2-7,TRBV7-9,.,.
TGTGCCAGCAGCGTAGGCGGGGGGGCGAGGGAGCTGTTTTTT,CASSVGGGARELFF,TRBJ2-2,TRBV9,TRBD2,many
TGTGCCAGCAGCTTAGTCACAGCTAACACTGAAGCTTTCTTT,CASSLVTANTEAFF,TRBJ1-1,TRBV7-9,.,.
TGTGCCAGCAGTCGAGGGACAGGACGGGAGACCCAGTACTTC,CASSRGTGRETQYF,TRBJ2-5,TRBV28,TRBD1,.
TGCAGCGTTGCTAAGGGGGAAGCCGAGCAGTACTTC,CSVAKGEAEQYF,TRBJ2-7,TRBV29-1,.,few
TGTGCCAGCAGCCCCACAGGGGGCGTCACAGATACGCAGTATTTT,CASSPTGGVTDTQYF,TRBJ2-3,TRBV7-3,TRBD1,.
TGTGCCAGCAGGTTCGGGACCCTATCCGAAAAACTGTTTTTT,CASRFGTLSEKLFF,TRBJ1-4,TRBV12-3/TRBV12-4,.,few
TGTGCCACCAGCAGAGATACCCGGGACTATGGCTACACCTTC,CATSRDTRDYGYTF,TRBJ1-2,TRBV15,.,.
TGTGCCAGTAGTGCTGGTTTTGATAGCGGGACTCAGTGGGATGAGCAGTTCTTC,CASSAGFDSGTQWDEQFF,TRBJ2-1,TRBV19,TRBD2,.
TGTGCCAGCAGGTCTGACCGGACGAACAATGAGCAGTTCTTC,CASRSDRTNNEQFF,TRBJ2-1,TRBV6-2/TRBV6-3,.,.
TGTGCCAGCAGCCCACCCGCGGGACGGGATGAAGCTTTCTTT,CASSPPAGRDEAFF,TRBJ1-1,TRBV7-9,.,few
TGTGCCAGCTCACCCAACAGACTAGCGGGAGTTGGGGAGACCCAGTACTTC,CASSPNRLAGVGETQYF,TRBJ2-5,TRBV18,TRBD2,many
TGTGCCAGCAGCCGGGACAGCTATCAGCCCCAGCATTTT,CASSRDSYQPQHF,TRBJ1-5,TRBV7-2,TRBD1,many
TGTGCCACCAGTGGAATTTGGGACAGGGGAGGAGATGAGCAGTTCTTC,CATSGIWDRGGDEQFF,TRBJ2-1,TRBV24-1,TRBD1,many
TGTGCCAGCAGTTACTCCGGGGGGAAAGCTTTCTTT,CASSYSGGKAFF,TRBJ1-1,TRBV6-5,.,many
TGTGCCACCAGCAGAGACCGGGGACAACTCACTGAAGCTTTCTTT,CATSRDRGQLTEAFF,TRBJ1-1,TRBV15,.,few
TGTGCCAGCAGTTCCCATCGACAGGGGACTGGAAACACCATATATTTT,CASSSHRQGTGNTIYF,TRBJ1-3,TRBV6-5,TRBD1,few
TGTGCCAGCAGTTTAATCGGACCTTATTACGAGCAGTACTTC,CASSLIGPYYEQYF,TRBJ2-7,TRBV27,.,few
TGTGCCAGCAGCATCCTAGCGAGCTCCTACAATGAGCAGTTCTTC,CASSILASSYNEQFF,TRBJ2-1,TRBV7-3,.,.
TGCGCCAGCAGCCAAGCCCAAGCGGGAGGATTGGATGAGCAGTTCTTC,CASSQAQAGGLDEQFF,TRBJ2-1,TRBV4-3,TRBD2,many
TGCAGTGCTTCCCGGGAGATCGGTGAGACCCAGTACTTC,CSASREIGETQYF,TRBJ2-5,TRBV20-1,.,few
TGTGCCAGCAGCCGACAAGCGACAGGCTTCTCTGGAAACACCATATATTTT,CASSRQATGFSGNTIYF,TRBJ1-3,TRBV16,.,many
TGTGCCAGCACCCGGGGCCAGGGGACAGATACGCAGTATTTT,CASTRGQGTDTQYF,TRBJ2-3,TRBV27,.,many
TGCAGTGCTAGAGTAGGGACAGGGGTAGCGAGCAATCAGCCCCAGCATTTT,CSARVGTGVASNQPQHF,TRBJ1-5,TRBV20-1,TRBD1,.
TGTGCCAGCAGCGTTGGGCCCTCGTCGGGGGAGCAGTTCTTC,CASSVGPSSGEQFF,TRBJ2-1,TRBV11-2,.,.
TGCGCCAGCAGCCAAGAGGAGACTAGCGGGAGTTACGAGCAGTACTTC,CASSQEETSGSYEQYF,TRBJ2-7,TRBV4-3,TRBD2,few
TGTGCCAGCAGTGGTCTAGCGGGGGGTCGAAACACCGGGGAGCTGTTTTTT,CASSGLAGGRNTGELFF,TRBJ2-2,TRBV12-3/TRBV12-4,TRBD2,many
TGTGCCAGCAGCCAAGAGAGGGCAGGGACCGGCTACACCTTC,CASSQERAGTGYTF,TRBJ1-2,TRBV4-2,.,few
TGTGCCAGCAGTTACGGACAGGGAGTCCAAGAGACCCAGTACTTC,CASSYGQGVQETQYF,TRBJ2-5,TRBV6-5,TRBD1,many
TGTGCCAGCAGTTTATATCAGGGGTTCTCTGGGGCCAACGTCCTGACTTTC,CASSLYQGFSGANVLTF,TRBJ2-6,TRBV12-3/TRBV12-4,.,few
TGTGCCATCAGTGAAATGGGGGATACAGGCTACACCTTC,CAISEMGDTGYTF,TRBJ1-2,TRBV10-3,.,many
TGTGCCACCAGCAGAGATCGATCTAGCAGGGCTGTGACCCAGTACTTC,CATSRDRSSRAVTQYF,TRBJ2-5,TRBV15,.,many
TGCAGTGCTAGGTACGGGACCAATCAGCCCCAGCATTTT,CSARYGTNQPQHF,TRBJ1-5,TRBV20-1,.,many
TGTGCCAGCATCATGAATTTTGAAGCTTTCTTT,CASIMNFEAFF,TRBJ1-1,TRBV6-1,.,few
TGTGCCAGCAGGATAGGCGCTCCTAGCACAGATACGCAGTATTTT,CASRIGAPSTDTQYF,TRBJ2-3,TRBV12-3/TRBV12-4,.,many
TGCAGCGTGGAGGTGTCGGGCGGGATCACAGATACGCAGTATTTT,CSVEVSGGITDTQYF,TRBJ2-3,TRBV29-1,.,.
TGTGCCAGCAGCGTACTCGAAAGATACAGGGCCGGGGAGACCCAGTACTTC,CASSVLERYRAGETQYF,TRBJ2-5,TRBV28,.,few
TGTGCCAGCAGTTACTCGGACAACTCCTACGAGCAGTACTTC,CASSYSDNSYEQYF,TRBJ2-7,TRBV6-2/TRBV6-3,.,many